The T cell receptor (beta chain) under discussion was sequenced for a study of T-cell reconstitution after alpha-beta-depleted transplantation in children. General study points: T-cell numbers and diversity, one year after transplant, stemmed largely from T cells that were newly produced. Surviving recipient T cells and thymic progenitors underlay high day-60 TCRbeta diversity in some patients. Reportedly, roughly two months post-transplant, alpha-beta T cells arose from several hundred expanded graft clones.

Per germline, CDR1 DFQATT and CDR2 SNEGSKA (reference sequence). The V end was cut by 2 bases, the J end by 7 bases, with 15 bases between. The CDR3 spans 15 residues. This clonotype has at least ten counts. Its antigen is not known. Preparation of the TCRbeta library was carried out with unique molecular identifiers. TCRdb reprocessed the PCR reads with MiXCR, giving one entry per CDR3 protein. The top ten clones hold over 15% of a sample with tens of thousands of distinct CDR3 sequences, 4% to 5% of them seen once. The gene calls are TRBV20-1 and TRBJ1-6; D might be TRBD1 (6 bases). This material consisted of PBMCs, mostly from graft donor cells, taken 180 days after TCRalphabeta/CD19-depleted stem cell transplant. This clonotype was obtained from a boy in the first two years of life who had a stem cell transplant for acute myeloid leukemia, so the T cells may come from the graft donor. CDR3 residues: CSARSGRGENSPLHF. Here the CDR3 DNA reads TGCAGTGCTAGATCAGGCAGGGGAGAGAATTCACCCCTCCACTTT.